This T cell receptor beta chain came from a study of blood T cell repertoires in COVID-19. CDR1 is SGHRS and CDR2 is YFSETQ in the germline V gene. CDR3 length: 14 amino acids. Trimming took off 0 bases at V and 6 bases at J, with 9 bases between the two ends. Only in-frame clones appear in the TCRdb table, and some are missing; sequencing was by immunoSEQ multiplex PCR. Of roughly 360,000 clones listed, more than 65% are singletons. The source of this sequence is a human donor with acute or convalescent COVID-19. The donor label of this sample is uncertain. Sequenced material: peripheral blood. The V call is TRBV5-1, the J call TRBJ1-4, with no clear D. CDR3 amino acids: CASSLGVGDEKLFF. The CDR3 DNA is TGCGCCAGCAGCTTGGGAGTCGGGGATGAAAAACTGTTTTTT. Full variable domain (outside the CDR3, taken from reference TRBV5-1 and TRBJ1-4): KAGVTQTPRYLIKTRGQQVTLSCSPISGHRSVSWYQQTPGQGLQFLFEYFSETQRNKGNFPGRFSGRQFSNSRSEMNVSTLELGDSALYLCASSLGVGDEKLFFGSGTQLSVL.